This entry is about one T cell receptor (beta chain). This CDR3 has 15 residues. Trimming at V came to 4 bases and at J to 2 bases, leaving 4 bases not matched to a gene. Germline lookup yields CDR1 MNHEY and CDR2 SMNVEV (reference sequence). This sample is part of a study of blood T cell repertoires in COVID-19. Participants came from around 25 US areas, aged about 18 to 100 years. Donors of Cohort 3 who recovered were those that had two negative PCRs, clearance, or symptom resolution. Generated by immunoSEQ multiplex PCR, the TCRdb table keeps only in-frame clones and is missing some. The profile shows around 400,000 clones, about nine tenths of them singletons.

Sequencing was done on a sample of PBMCs or T cells enriched from blood (not recorded which). The chain links TRBV27 to TRBJ2-3; 9 nucleotides align to TRBD2. The TCR sequence derives from a woman younger than 45 who had recovered from COVID-19. CDR3: CASSSAGGDTDTQYF. Here the CDR3 DNA reads TGTGCCAGCAGTTCTGCGGGAGGGGACACAGATACGCAGTATTTT.